This T cell receptor beta chain is drawn from a study of blood T cell repertoires in COVID-19. Study overall: PBMCs, B-cell-depleted T cells, or T cells provided the cDNA or gDNA that made up the material.

There are 15 residues in the CDR3. The trim removed 5 bases at V and 5 bases at J, leaving 7 bases unmatched. Germline V gene data show CDR1 as SGHRS and CDR2 as YFSETQ. Some clones are missing from TCRdb's copy, which holds only in-frame ones; the method was immunoSEQ multiplex PCR. The sample lists under 300,000 clones, 86% seen once, with about 4% in the top ten. The chain recombines TRBV5-1 with TRBJ1-6; 7 bases align to TRBD1. This receptor was identified in a man in his late teens or twenties with active or convalescent COVID-19. Sequenced sample: peripheral blood. CDR3 loop: CASRLAGTDNSPLHF. The CDR3 nucleotides read TGCGCCAGCAGGCTAGCCGGGACAGATAATTCACCCCTCCACTTT.